Below are 31 T cell receptor beta chains sequenced from a single sample in a study of cytomegalovirus exposure and HLA in healthy donors. The PCR ran on 60 Vbeta and 13 Jbeta primers. Repertoires were generated with immunoSEQ multiplex PCR, while TCRdb's copy carries only in-frame clones and drops some. Of about 72,000 clones listed, around 78% are singletons. The sample comprised PBMCs. The receptors here all came from a middle-aged man in good health and CMV-seronegative.

Only a few counts were recorded for this clone. The chain recombines TRBV6-6 with TRBJ2-7; possible D gene TRBD2, 6 bases. Trimming took off 6 bases at V and 3 bases at J, with 6 bases between the two ends. The CDR3 runs to 11 residues. Germline CDR1 reads MNHNY; CDR2 reads SVGAGI (reference sequence). Written as DNA, the CDR3 is TGTGCCAGCAGGGGGGGCTACGAGCAGTACTTC. It codes for CASRGGYEQYF.

This clone appeared once. The chain employs TRBV27 and TRBJ2-7; weak D call: TRBD1 (6 bases). The CDR3 contains 15 residues. CDR1 MNHEY and CDR2 SMNVEV come from the germline V gene (reference sequence). Between the trimmed V and J ends, which lost 1 base and 3 bases, there was a span of 13 bases. This CDR3 reads CASSLFRGKGYEQYF. CDR3 DNA sequence: TGTGCCAGCAGTTTATTCAGGGGCAAAGGCTACGAGCAGTACTTC.

This chain joins TRBV7-9 and TRBJ2-5, with 10 bases identical to TRBD1. Germline V gene lookup returns CDR1 SEHNR and CDR2 FQNEAQ (reference sequence). Trimming cost V 5 bases and J 2 bases; bases outside gene matches: 5. The CDR3 has 15 amino acids. CDR3 region: CASSPDRGYQETQYF. In nucleotides, the CDR3 is TGTGCCAGCAGCCCGGACAGGGGGTATCAAGAGACCCAGTACTTC.

The chain carries TRBV14 and TRBJ2-5, with 7 bases matching TRBD1. After removal of 4 bases from V and 6 bases from J, the junction contained 5 bases not matched to a gene. CDR1 is SGHDN, CDR2 FVKESK, per germline. The CDR3 is made up of 13 amino acids. DNA of the CDR3: TGTGCCAGCAGCCTCCAGGGGGTAAAGACCCAGTACTTC. It translates to CASSLQGVKTQYF.

This chain joins TRBV9 and TRBJ2-3, with TRBD2 matching 9 bases. The J segment lost 0 bases and the V segment lost 0 bases, leaving 2 bases of the junction unmatched. This CDR3 is built from 16 residues. Per germline, CDR1 SGDLS and CDR2 YYNGEE. This CDR3 is CASSVAAGGSTDTQYF. CDR3 DNA sequence: TGTGCCAGCAGCGTAGCGGCGGGGGGGAGCACAGATACGCAGTATTTT.

This rearrangement joins TRBV7-2 to TRBJ2-7; 11 positions match TRBD2. The CDR3 length is 15 residues. Germline assignment: CDR1 SGHTA and CDR2 FQGNSA. Trimming at V came to 3 bases and at J to 1 base, leaving 2 bases not matched to a gene. CDR3 loop: CASSFLAGGSYEQYF. The DNA of the CDR3 is TGTGCCAGCAGCTTCCTAGCGGGGGGTTCCTACGAGCAGTACTTC. Full variable domain (remainder filled in from reference TRBV7-2 and TRBJ2-7): GAGVSQSPSNKVTEKGKDVELRCDPISGHTALYWYRQSLGQGLEFLIYFQGNSAPDKSGLPSDRFSAERTGGSVSTLTIQRTQQEDSAVYLCASSFLAGGSYEQYFGPGTRLTVT.

This clone came up a few times. The J gene is TRBJ1-1, the V gene TRBV2; no clear D. The V end was cut by 0 bases, the J end by 4 bases, with 9 bases between. Germline CDR1 reads SNHLY; CDR2 reads FYNNEI. The CDR3 runs to 14 residues. CDR3 protein: CASSEAEGGTEAFF. CDR3 coding DNA: TGTGCCAGCAGTGAAGCCGAGGGCGGCACTGAAGCTTTCTTT.

The V call is TRBV10-3, the J call TRBJ1-4; tentative D call: TRBD1 (5 bases). CDR3 length: 13 residues. Trimming stripped 5 bases from V and 3 bases from J, with 7 bases between. In germline, CDR1 is ENHRY, CDR2 SYGVKD. This chain's CDR3 is CAISRQSNEKLFF. In DNA form, the CDR3 reads TGTGCCATCAGTCGACAGTCTAATGAAAAACTGTTTTTT.

The V and J genes are TRBV5-1 and TRBJ1-5; tentative D call: TRBD1 (6 bases). V lost 0 bases, J lost 3 bases, and 10 bases lay in between. Per germline, CDR1 SGHRS and CDR2 YFSETQ. The CDR3 sequence is 15 residues long. CDR3 bases: TGCGCCAGCAGCTTGGCCACAGGGAACAATCAGCCCCAGCATTTT. This translates into CASSLATGNNQPQHF.

The rearrangement joins TRBV18 to TRBJ2-2; possibly TRBD2 for D (7 bases). This CDR3 comprises 16 residues. The germline gives CDR1 KGHSH, CDR2 LQKENI. The V end was cut by 3 bases, the J end by 5 bases, with 16 bases between. The CDR3 DNA sequence: TGTGCCAGCTCACCTTCGGGGGGCGCCCGGACCGGGGAGCTGTTTTTT. Translating gives CASSPSGGARTGELFF.

This chain uses TRBV19 with TRBJ1-3; 8 bases are shared with TRBD1. The germline V gene has CDR1 LNHDA and CDR2 SQIVND (reference sequence). With 5 bases clipped from V and 5 bases from J, the junction kept 8 bases outside the gene matches. The CDR3 has 15 amino acids. CDR3 sequence reads: CASSSGQDMRNTIYF. The CDR3, as DNA: TGTGCCAGTAGTTCGGGACAGGACATGCGAAACACCATATATTTT.

V gene TRBV7-2 combines with J gene TRBJ1-4; unclear D gene. The CDR3 length is 14 residues. Trimming cost V 1 base and J 8 bases, with 11 bases left between them. CDR1 and CDR2 from the germline V gene are SGHTA and FQGNSA. The CDR3 loop is CASSLGGWGEKLFF. The CDR3 nucleotides are TGTGCCAGCAGCTTAGGAGGGTGGGGAGAAAAACTGTTTTTT.

This chain links TRBV27 with TRBJ1-5, with TRBD1 matching 8 bases. The CDR3 length is 16 residues. The ends lost 5 bases at V and 1 base at J; junction bases unmatched: 7. CDR1 is MNHEY, CDR2 SMNVEV, per germline (reference sequence). The chain's CDR3 is CASSPSTGESNQPQHF. The CDR3 coding sequence is TGTGCCAGCAGTCCGTCGACAGGGGAGAGCAATCAGCCCCAGCATTTT.

This clone appeared once. The chain couples TRBV7-6 to TRBJ1-6; TRBD1 is a possible D gene (5 bases). CDR1 is SGHVS and CDR2 is FNYEAQ in the germline V gene. Between the trimmed V and J ends, which lost 2 bases and 8 bases, there was a span of 13 bases. The CDR3 length is 15 residues. The CDR3 nucleotides are TGTGCCAGCAGCTTACGGCAGGGCCGGGATTCACCCCTCCACTTT. It encodes CASSLRQGRDSPLHF. Full variable domain (rest looked up from reference TRBV7-6 and TRBJ1-6): GAGVSQSPRYKVTKRGQDVALRCDPISGHVSLYWYRQALGQGPEFLTYFNYEAQQDKSGLPNDRFSAERPEGSISTLTIQRTEQRDSAMYRCASSLRQGRDSPLHFGNGTRLTVT.

The sample holds a few counts of this clone. V is TRBV10-3 and J is TRBJ1-1; 10 bases line up with TRBD1. J lost 5 bases, V lost 6 bases, and 6 bases had no gene match. The CDR3 has 14 residues. From germline, CDR1 is ENHRY and CDR2 SYGVKD. For the CDR3, the DNA is TGTGCCATCAGGACCGGGACAGGGGAAACTGAAGCTTTCTTT. Amino acid sequence: CAIRTGTGETEAFF.

This rearrangement joins TRBV2 to TRBJ2-7; 10 nucleotides agree with TRBD1. The germline gives CDR1 SNHLY, CDR2 FYNNEI. The length of the CDR3 is 15 residues. J was trimmed by 4 bases and V by 9 bases; bases with no gene match: 12. The CDR3: CASGVGGQGKYEQYF. CDR3 nucleotide sequence: TGTGCCAGTGGGGTGGGGGGACAGGGGAAGTACGAGCAGTACTTC.

V usage is TRBV29-1 and J usage is TRBJ2-1; TRBD2 is a possible D gene (7 bases). The germline V gene has CDR1 SQVTM and CDR2 ANQGSEA. V lost 3 bases, J lost 4 bases, and 10 bases lay in between. The CDR3 runs 13 residues. CDR3 in DNA: TGCAGCGTTGAGAGGGGGGGATACAATGAGCAGTTCTTC. Protein: CSVERGGYNEQFF.

The V gene is TRBV6-4, the J gene TRBJ1-2; 9 bases are a match to TRBD1. The CDR3 runs to 15 residues. Germline loops: CDR1 MRHNA, CDR2 SNTAGT. J lost 2 bases, V lost 6 bases, and 7 bases had no gene match. The chain's CDR3 is CASSETGTGNYGYTF. CDR3 nucleotide sequence: TGTGCCAGCAGCGAGACCGGGACAGGGAACTATGGCTACACCTTC.

The rearrangement links TRBV19 to TRBJ2-5; D is undetermined. Germline CDR1 reads LNHDA; CDR2 reads SQIVND (reference sequence). The CDR3 is made up of 16 amino acids. The V end was cut by 5 bases, the J end by 7 bases, with 23 bases between. This CDR3 is CASSVVYGTDKGTQYF. The CDR3 DNA follows: TGTGCCAGTAGTGTGGTTTATGGAACAGATAAAGGGACCCAGTACTTC. Supplemented by reference TRBV19 and TRBJ2-5, the full variable domain reads DGGITQSPKYLFRKEGQNVTLSCEQNLNHDAMYWYRQDPGQGLRLIYYSQIVNDFQKGDIAEGYSVSREKKESFPLTVTSAQKNPTAFYLCASSVVYGTDKGTQYFGPGTRLLVL.

CDR3 loop: CASSAFWSTEAFF. The CDR3 DNA reads TGTGCCAGCAGCGCCTTCTGGAGCACTGAAGCTTTCTTT. This rearrangement joins TRBV7-3 to TRBJ1-1; D is unresolved. The CDR3 totals 13 residues. Germline CDR1 reads SGHTA; CDR2 reads FQGTGA. V lost 5 bases, J lost 4 bases, and 11 bases lay in between.

The V call is TRBV19, the J call TRBJ2-7; a possible D gene is TRBD1 (6 bases). CDR1 and CDR2 from the germline V gene are LNHDA and SQIVND (reference sequence). V was clipped by 7 bases and J by 1 base, with 17 bases between them. The CDR3 extends over 15 amino acids. The CDR3 here is CASKVAGTQSYEQYF. The CDR3 DNA reads as TGTGCCAGTAAGGTGGCCGGGACACAATCCTACGAGCAGTACTTC.

V and J are TRBV6-5 and TRBJ1-5, with D perhaps TRBD1 (5 bases). With 6 bases removed from V and 3 bases from J, the gap between germline ends came to 12 bases. The germline V gene has CDR1 MNHEY and CDR2 SVGAGI. CDR3 length: 14 residues. In DNA form, the CDR3 reads TGTGCCAGCAGCTCCCGCAGGGACAATCAGCCCCAGCATTTT. It encodes CASSSRRDNQPQHF.

This chain links TRBV7-9 with TRBJ1-4, with D maybe TRBD1 (6 bases). This CDR3 is 15 amino acids long. V lost 2 bases, J lost 8 bases, and 15 bases lay in between. Per the germline V gene, CDR1 is SEHNR and CDR2 is FQNEAQ (reference sequence). For the CDR3, the DNA is TGTGCCAGCAGCTTACATCAGGGGAGTGGGGAAAAACTGTTTTTT. Its protein is CASSLHQGSGEKLFF.

Only one count was recorded for this clone. The chain carries TRBV4-2 and TRBJ2-7; 8 nucleotides line up with TRBD1. CDR3 size: 15 residues. Germline V lookup: CDR1 LGHNA, CDR2 YNFKEQ. Unmatched junction bases numbered 5, after V lost 1 base and J lost 3 bases. DNA for the CDR3: TGTGCCAGCAGCCAAGGGCAGGGGGCCTACTACGAGCAGTACTTC. The encoded protein is CASSQGQGAYYEQYF.

The CDR3 loop reads CASSFNRGGRNQPQHF. The CDR3 DNA sequence: TGTGCCAGCAGCTTTAACCGAGGGGGCCGCAATCAGCCCCAGCATTTT. This rearrangement joins TRBV5-6 to TRBJ1-5; 7 nucleotides match TRBD1. Germline CDR1 is SGHDT and CDR2 is YYEEEE. The V gene end was trimmed by 2 bases and the J gene end by 2 bases; junction bases not matched to a gene: 7. The CDR3 runs to 16 residues. Using reference TRBV5-6 and TRBJ1-5 for the parts outside the CDR3, the full variable domain is DAGVTQSPTHLIKTRGQQVTLRCSPKSGHDTVSWYQQALGQGPQFIFQYYEEEERQRGNFPDRFSGHQFPNYSSELNVNALLLGDSALYLCASSFNRGGRNQPQHFGDGTRLSIL.

CDR3 sequence (DNA): TGTGCCAGCATCCCCTTTCGGGGCAGGGGGAACACTGAAGCTTTCTTT. Translated: CASIPFRGRGNTEAFF. The chain has TRBV6-6 and TRBJ1-1, with D maybe TRBD1 (6 bases). Trimming removed 7 bases at V and 1 base at J, with 19 bases between. CDR1 is MNHNY, CDR2 SVGAGI, per germline (reference sequence). This CDR3 spans 16 amino acids.

This sequence joins TRBV27 and TRBJ1-2, with a possible D match to TRBD1 (6 bases). Germline V gives CDR1 MNHEY, CDR2 SMNVEV (reference sequence). The V end lost 5 bases, the J end lost 4 bases, and 17 bases lay between the germline ends. The CDR3 spans 15 residues. DNA of the CDR3: TGTGCCAGCAGTACCGGGACACGCACGGTCTATGGCTACACCTTC. Translated: CASSTGTRTVYGYTF.

This chain links TRBV7-8 with TRBJ1-5; D is uncertain. The CDR3 totals 17 residues. CDR1 is SGHVS and CDR2 is FQNEAQ in the germline V gene. V lost 3 bases to trimming and J lost 0 bases, with 15 bases between them. CDR3 nucleotides: TGTGCCAGCAGCTTTAGGTCGGAGCTCTATAGCAATCAGCCCCAGCATTTT. Translating gives CASSFRSELYSNQPQHF.

This chain joins TRBV6-6 and TRBJ2-7, with 8 bases fitting TRBD1. Germline loops: CDR1 MNHNY, CDR2 SVGAGI (reference sequence). The CDR3 is 14 amino acids. Germline trimming cut 7 bases from V and 5 bases from J; bases unmatched to any gene: 10. CDR3 sequence reads: CASTSGTGYNEQYF. As DNA, the CDR3 is TGTGCCAGCACCTCCGGGACAGGCTACAACGAGCAGTACTTC.

The V and J genes are TRBV4-2 and TRBJ2-3; a weak D match, TRBD2 (5 bases). The CDR3 contains 15 residues. The V and J ends lost 4 bases and 4 bases respectively, with 15 bases between them. The germline V gene encodes CDR1 LGHNA and CDR2 YNFKEQ. As DNA, the CDR3 is TGTGCCAGCAGCCGATACTCCGGGGAAGCAGATACGCAGTATTTT. Translating it yields CASSRYSGEADTQYF.

The rearrangement uses TRBV7-3 and TRBJ2-3, with D perhaps TRBD1 (5 bases). The CDR3 contains 14 residues. Trimming took 8 bases from V and 6 from J, leaving 18 bases between them. Germline CDR1 and CDR2: SGHTA and FQGTGA. Here the CDR3 reads CASGLSGPTDTQYF. CDR3 bases: TGTGCCAGCGGGCTTTCAGGGCCTACGGATACGCAGTATTTT.